Following are 21 T cell receptor beta chains from one sample sequenced in a study of shared T cell receptors in the human thymus. Here immunoSEQ multiplex PCR was the method, and the copy in TCRdb shows in-frame clones only, minus some. Altogether some 660,000 clones are present, over 75% being singletons, with the ten largest covering roughly 0.0094%. These data also featured in a second study, about human thymus T cells.

The sample comprised thymocytes. The receptors were sampled from a boy less than two years old with a congenital heart defect.

CDR3 nucleotide sequence: TGTGCCAGCAGCCCGAGGAGGGGGCGCAACTATGGCTACACCTTC. Protein product: CASSPRRGRNYGYTF. The rearrangement links TRBV11-2 to TRBJ1-2, with TRBD1 identical over 7 bases. Germline V gene sequence: CDR1 SGHAT, CDR2 FQNNGV. The V segment lost 5 bases and the J segment 2 bases; nucleotides outside the gene matches: 8. The CDR3 runs to 15 residues.

This clone has a handful of counts. The junction departs from germline at one end; a sequencing error may be responsible. Additional DNA sequences in this sample encode the identical CDR3. The J gene is TRBJ1-6, the V gene TRBV4-1, with 9 bases that match TRBD1. Germline V lookup: CDR1 MGHRA, CDR2 YSYEKL. CDR3 length: 14 amino acids. CDR3 protein: CASSPDRGNSPLHF. The CDR3 DNA is TGCGCCAGCAGCCCAGACAGGGGGAATTCCCCCCTCCACTTT.

The chain combines TRBV28 with TRBJ1-1; no clear D. There are 14 residues in the CDR3. V was pared by 7 bases and J by 1 base, with 13 bases between. The V gene's germline CDR1 is MDHEN and CDR2 SYDVKM. As DNA, the CDR3 is TGTGCCAGCACCCCGCGGGAAAAGAACACTGAAGCTTTCTTT. Encoded protein: CASTPREKNTEAFF.

This chain connects TRBV14 to TRBJ1-1, with TRBD1 matching over 7 bases. Germline lookup yields CDR1 SGHDN and CDR2 FVKESK. The V gene end was trimmed by 4 bases and the J gene end by 4 bases; junction bases not matched to a gene: 9. This CDR3 is 15 amino acids long. The CDR3 coding sequence is TGTGCCAGCAGCCTTGGGACAGCAAAGGGCACTGAAGCTTTCTTT. It codes for CASSLGTAKGTEAFF. Variable domain in full (rest from reference TRBV14 and TRBJ1-1): EAGVTQFPSHSVIEKGQTVTLRCDPISGHDNLYWYRRVMGKEIKFLLHFVKESKQDESGMPNNRFLAERTGGTYSTLKVQPAELEDSGVYFCASSLGTAKGTEAFFGQGTRLTVV.

J is TRBJ1-6 and V is TRBV21-1; the table's D call of TRBD1 was not tested on the DNA. TRBV21-1 is marked as a pseudogene. CDR3 length equals 15 residues. Written as DNA, the CDR3 is TGTGCCAGCAGCAACTTCGGCAGGGGGCTTTCACCCCTCCACTTT. The encoded protein is CASSNFGRGLSPLHF.

The chain uses TRBV28 and TRBJ2-7, with 9 nucleotides matching TRBD2. With 8 bases clipped from V and 0 bases from J, the junction kept 11 bases outside the gene matches. CDR3 length: 16 amino acids. Germline V gene lookup returns CDR1 MDHEN and CDR2 SYDVKM. CDR3 loop: CASQGSGRTFSYEQYF. CDR3 nucleotides: TGTGCCAGCCAGGGGAGCGGGAGGACTTTCTCCTACGAGCAGTACTTC.

CDR3 bases: TGTGCCAGCAGCCAGCACCGACAGAGGCCCTACGAGCAGTACTTC. Its protein product is CASSQHRQRPYEQYF. V usage is TRBV7-2 and J usage is TRBJ2-7; possibly TRBD1 for D (5 bases). The CDR3 is made up of 15 amino acids. Trimming cost V 5 bases and J 2 bases, with 16 bases left between them. Per the germline V gene, CDR1 is SGHTA and CDR2 is FQGNSA.

This clone appeared a single time. The V call is TRBV5-1, the J call TRBJ2-1, with TRBD2 identical over 9 bases. With 1 base clipped from V and 8 bases from J, the junction kept 7 bases outside the gene matches. The CDR3 runs to 15 residues. Germline V gene sequence: CDR1 SGHRS, CDR2 YFSETQ. The chain's CDR3 is CASSLKAGGFDEQFF. For the CDR3, the DNA is TGCGCCAGCAGCTTGAAAGCGGGAGGCTTCGATGAGCAGTTCTTC. The full variable domain, with the rest looked up from reference TRBV5-1 and TRBJ2-1, is KAGVTQTPRYLIKTRGQQVTLSCSPISGHRSVSWYQQTPGQGLQFLFEYFSETQRNKGNFPGRFSGRQFSNSRSEMNVSTLELGDSALYLCASSLKAGGFDEQFFGPGTRLTVL.

This chain connects TRBV7-6 to TRBJ1-1; D possibly corresponds to TRBD1 (5 bases). The CDR3 runs to 13 residues. The V end was cut by 1 base, the J end by 7 bases, with 10 bases between. Germline CDR1 SGHVS, CDR2 FNYEAQ. This CDR3 reads CASSLGSRDEAFF. The DNA of the CDR3 is TGTGCCAGCAGCTTAGGGAGCAGGGATGAAGCTTTCTTT.

The chain is built from TRBV5-5 and TRBJ1-2; D may be TRBD1 (6 bases). Between the trimmed V and J ends, which lost 2 bases and 7 bases, there was a span of 12 bases. The CDR3 sequence is 13 residues long. Germline-derived CDR1 and CDR2 are SGHKS and YYEKEE (reference sequence). CDR3 coding DNA: TGTGCCAGCAGCTTAGGGACACCTGGTGGCTACACCTTC. It codes for CASSLGTPGGYTF.

The chain couples TRBV5-4 to TRBJ2-4; 15 positions agree with TRBD2. Per the germline V gene, CDR1 is SGHNT and CDR2 is YYREEE (reference sequence). The CDR3 totals 17 residues. The J segment lost 2 bases and the V segment lost 4 bases, leaving 4 bases of the junction unmatched. The DNA of the CDR3 is TGTGCCAGCAGCCGGGGACTAGCGGGAGGACCCAAAAACATTCAGTACTTC. Translating it yields CASSRGLAGGPKNIQYF.

The J gene is TRBJ1-1, the V gene TRBV29-1; the D is unclear. CDR1 is SQVTM and CDR2 is ANQGSEA in the germline V gene. Trimming left V 0 bases short and J 1 base short, with 9 bases between. This CDR3 region has 14 residues. The CDR3 spells CSVEDPSRNTEAFF. The CDR3 region has the DNA TGCAGCGTTGAAGATCCCTCGCGGAACACTGAAGCTTTCTTT.

The genes are TRBV7-8 and TRBJ2-1; D may be TRBD1 (6 bases). V was cut by 5 bases and J by 9 bases, with 11 bases left in between. The CDR3 extends over 12 amino acids. Per germline, CDR1 SGHVS and CDR2 FQNEAQ. The CDR3 DNA reads as TGTGCCAGCAGCATAAGGGGGACTGAGCAGTTCTTC. Translating gives CASSIRGTEQFF.

The chain links TRBV15 to TRBJ2-7; TRBD2 matches 12 bases. The CDR3 is made up of 17 amino acids. V shed 2 bases and J 2 bases; nucleotides not matched to a gene: 7. Looked up from germline, CDR1 is LNHNV and CDR2 is YYDKDF (reference sequence). CDR3 nucleotides: TGTGCCACCAGCAGATCTCCTAGCGGGAGGGTTACCTACGAGCAGTACTTC. It codes for CATSRSPSGRVTYEQYF.

The chain links TRBV7-8 to TRBJ1-1, with D possibly TRBD1 on 6 matching bases. Trimming removed 1 base from V and 1 base from J, with 13 bases in between. This CDR3 spans 16 amino acids. Germline loops: CDR1 SGHVS, CDR2 FQNEAQ. The CDR3 region has the DNA TGTGCCAGCAGCTTAGAGCGGGGGCTCGCGAACACTGAAGCTTTCTTT. This gives the protein CASSLERGLANTEAFF.

The J gene is TRBJ1-4, the V gene TRBV4-1; 7 bases fit TRBD1. V was pared by 2 bases and J by 5 bases, with 8 bases of the junction left unmatched. The CDR3 length is 16 residues. Germline V gene lookup returns CDR1 MGHRA and CDR2 YSYEKL. This chain's CDR3 is CASSQHRQGLNEKLFF. The CDR3 region has the DNA TGCGCCAGCAGCCAACACCGACAGGGCTTAAATGAAAAACTGTTTTTT.

The chain carries TRBV4-3 and TRBJ1-5; D is unresolved. V was shortened by 2 bases and J by 1 base, with 6 bases between the two germline ends. The CDR3 consists of 14 residues. Germline V gives CDR1 LGHNA, CDR2 YSLEER. CDR3 region: CASSQKQSNQPQHF. In nucleotides, the CDR3 is TGCGCCAGCAGCCAAAAACAGAGCAATCAGCCCCAGCATTTT.

The chain has TRBV6-6 and TRBJ2-1, with D possibly TRBD2 on 5 matching bases. Germline CDR1 is MNHNY and CDR2 is SVGAGI (reference sequence). The V end lost 8 bases, the J end lost 8 bases, and 13 bases lay between the germline ends. CDR3 length: 12 residues. CDR3 in amino acids: CASGPSLYEQFF. The CDR3 DNA sequence: TGTGCCAGCGGTCCTAGCCTGTATGAGCAGTTCTTC.

J is TRBJ2-5 and V is TRBV4-2; no reliable D call. V lost 0 bases, J lost 3 bases, and 14 bases lay in between. This CDR3 is 16 amino acids long. Germline V gene sequence: CDR1 LGHNA, CDR2 YNFKEQ. The CDR3 DNA is TGTGCCAGCAGCCAAGATATACGAGCCCCGAAAGAGACCCAGTACTTC. Amino acids: CASSQDIRAPKETQYF.

This chain joins TRBV7-9 and TRBJ1-3; TRBD1 matches at 8 bases. Germline V gives CDR1 SEHNR, CDR2 FQNEAQ (reference sequence). The CDR3 covers 15 residues. V lost 5 bases, J lost 4 bases, and 7 bases stayed unmatched. CDR3 amino acids: CASSPTGGIGNTIYF. CDR3 DNA sequence: TGTGCCAGCAGCCCTACAGGGGGGATAGGAAACACCATATATTTT.

The genes are TRBV27 and TRBJ1-2; a possible D gene is TRBD1 (6 bases). Trimming cost V 5 bases and J 1 base, with 20 bases left between them. The CDR3 loop spans 17 amino acids. Germline V gene lookup returns CDR1 MNHEY and CDR2 SMNVEV (reference sequence). CDR3 in DNA: TGTGCCAGCAGTCAAACCGGACAGAGAGCGTTTAACTATGGCTACACCTTC. Residues: CASSQTGQRAFNYGYTF.